One sample yielded the 28 T cell receptor beta chains listed below, sequenced in a study of cytomegalovirus exposure and HLA in healthy donors. Clones were sequenced by immunoSEQ multiplex PCR, and TCRdb holds only the in-frame ones, with some missing. The profile shows roughly 300,000 clones, about nine tenths of them singletons. The material sequenced was PBMCs. These receptor sequences come from a woman younger than 30 in good health and CMV-seronegative.

This clone was found a few times. The chain carries TRBV29-1 and TRBJ2-7, with 7 nucleotides matching TRBD1. The CDR3 sequence is 12 residues long. Germline CDR1 and CDR2: SQVTM and ANQGSEA. The junction had 4 bases not matched to a gene; V was cut back by 6 bases and J by 2 bases. The DNA for the CDR3 is TGCAGCGTACAGGGGTCCCCCTACGAGCAGTACTTC. Translation gives CSVQGSPYEQYF.

The chain recombines TRBV7-9 with TRBJ1-4, with D unclear. The V end was cut by 0 bases, the J end by 0 bases, with 5 bases between. The CDR3 extends over 15 amino acids. In germline, CDR1 is SEHNR, CDR2 FQNEAQ (reference sequence). For the CDR3, the DNA is TGTGCCAGCAGCTTAGCGAGCGCAACTAATGAAAAACTGTTTTTT. Protein product: CASSLASATNEKLFF.

The rearrangement uses TRBV9 and TRBJ1-4, with D unclear. CDR1 is SGDLS, CDR2 YYNGEE, per germline. V was clipped by 1 base and J by 3 bases, with 10 bases between them. The CDR3 is 15 amino acids. The CDR3 region has the DNA TGTGCCAGCAGCGTACAAGCGGGATCTAATGAAAAACTGTTTTTT. Protein product: CASSVQAGSNEKLFF.

This chain connects TRBV6-5 to TRBJ2-1; a weak D match, TRBD2 (6 bases). CDR1 and CDR2 (germline): MNHEY, SVGAGI. The CDR3 extends over 14 amino acids. V was clipped by 5 bases and J by 12 bases, with 20 bases between them. CDR3 residues: CASSTGTVGGRQFF. The CDR3 bases are TGTGCCAGCAGTACCGGGACGGTAGGAGGGAGGCAGTTCTTC.

The chain recombines TRBV13 with TRBJ2-1, with 8 bases identical to TRBD1. CDR1 and CDR2 (germline): PRHDT, FYEKMQ (reference sequence). CDR3 length: 16 amino acids. Germline trimming cut 5 bases from V and 0 bases from J; bases unmatched to any gene: 6. CDR3 region: CASSGGQESSYNEQFF. The CDR3, as DNA: TGTGCCAGCAGCGGGGGACAGGAGAGCTCCTACAATGAGCAGTTCTTC. Full variable domain (missing parts from reference TRBV13 and TRBJ2-1): AAGVIQSPRHLIKEKRETATLKCYPIPRHDTVYWYQQGPGQDPQFLISFYEKMQSDKGSIPDRFSAQQFSDYHSELNMSSLELGDSALYFCASSGGQESSYNEQFFGPGTRLTVL.

This chain connects TRBV12-5 to TRBJ2-1; 11 positions agree with TRBD2. J lost 6 bases, V lost 4 bases, and 14 bases had no gene match. Germline values: CDR1 LGHNT, CDR2 FRNRAP. The CDR3 contains 18 residues. The CDR3 bases are TGTGCTAGTGGTTCAACTACCGTAGCGGGAGGGCCGGGCAATGAGCAGTTCTTC. Translation: CASGSTTVAGGPGNEQFF.

The V and J genes are TRBV28 and TRBJ2-3, with TRBD2 matching 8 bases. V lost 4 bases to trimming and J lost 0 bases; unmatched junction nucleotides: 6. Per the germline V gene, CDR1 is MDHEN and CDR2 is SYDVKM. The CDR3 extends over 16 amino acids. CDR3 residues: CASSSRLAGSTDTQYF. The DNA of the CDR3 is TGTGCCAGCAGTTCCCGGCTAGCGGGTAGCACAGATACGCAGTATTTT.

The chain has TRBV6-7 and TRBJ2-1, with 11 nucleotides matching TRBD2. TRBV6-7 is reported as an ORF; its role is uncertain. The V gene end was trimmed by 4 bases and the J gene end by 5 bases; junction bases not matched to a gene: 7. The CDR3 is made up of 16 amino acids. Here the CDR3 reads CASSFGGTSGHNEQFF. Written as DNA, the CDR3 is TGTGCCAGCAGTTTTGGGGGGACTAGCGGTCACAATGAGCAGTTCTTC.

This chain links TRBV29-1 with TRBJ1-1, with a possible D match to TRBD1 (5 bases). The germline gives CDR1 SQVTM, CDR2 ANQGSEA. The CDR3 is 14 amino acids. V lost 2 bases and J lost 2, with 12 bases in between. The CDR3 DNA reads TGCAGCGTTGAACCCCAGACAGAAAACACTGAAGCTTTCTTT. This gives the protein CSVEPQTENTEAFF. Full variable domain (outside the CDR3, taken from reference TRBV29-1 and TRBJ1-1): SAVISQKPSRDICQRGTSLTIQCQVDSQVTMMFWYRQQPGQSLTLIATANQGSEATYESGFVIDKFPISRPNLTFSTLTVSNMSPEDSSIYLCSVEPQTENTEAFFGQGTRLTVV.

V is TRBV28 and J is TRBJ1-5; TRBD1 agrees at 9 bases. Trimming cost V 10 bases and J 7 bases; bases outside gene matches: 17. The germline CDR1 and CDR2 sequences are MDHEN and SYDVKM. The CDR3 has 16 residues. In nucleotides, the CDR3 is TGTGCCACCCTAACGACTGGAGGACAGGGGCACCAGCCCCAGCATTTT. This translates into CATLTTGGQGHQPQHF.

The chain combines TRBV5-4 with TRBJ2-1, with D possibly being TRBD1 (6 bases). Germline lookup yields CDR1 SGHNT and CDR2 YYREEE (reference sequence). This CDR3 spans 15 amino acids. V lost 0 bases and J 5 bases, leaving 12 bases between the germline ends. The CDR3 nucleotides are TGTGCCAGCAGCTTGGCCCGGGACACCCACAATGAGCAGTTCTTC. Amino acids: CASSLARDTHNEQFF.

V usage is TRBV5-8 and J usage is TRBJ2-4; TRBD1 agrees at 7 bases. V gave up 0 bases and J gave up 6 bases; unmatched junction bases: 9. The CDR3 is 16 amino acids. Germline CDR1 and CDR2: SGHTS and YDEGEE. CDR3 DNA sequence: TGTGCCAGCAGCTTGGCCGGACAGGAATGGAGAAACATTCAGTACTTC. Amino acids: CASSLAGQEWRNIQYF.

The rearrangement uses TRBV7-8 and TRBJ2-7; possible D gene TRBD1, 6 bases. This CDR3 has 18 residues. Germline-derived CDR1 and CDR2 are SGHVS and FQNEAQ. Trimming took off 1 base at V and 2 bases at J, with 21 bases between the two ends. The CDR3 reads CASSLDPRTVTPAYEQYF. The CDR3 region has the DNA TGTGCCAGCAGCTTAGATCCCCGGACAGTTACTCCGGCCTACGAGCAGTACTTC.

This chain links TRBV5-1 with TRBJ1-1; D gene uncertain. This CDR3 region has 14 residues. Trimming pared 1 base from V and 7 bases from J, leaving 14 bases between. CDR1 is SGHRS, CDR2 YFSETQ, per germline. The CDR3 sequence is CASSLQASSREAFF. CDR3 nucleotides: TGCGCCAGCAGCTTGCAGGCTTCGAGCCGTGAAGCTTTCTTT.

V usage is TRBV5-5 and J usage is TRBJ1-1; 8 positions agree with TRBD1. The CDR3 is 14 residues long. With 2 bases clipped from V and 4 bases from J, the junction kept 4 bases outside the gene matches. CDR1 is SGHKS and CDR2 is YYEKEE in the germline V gene (reference sequence). CDR3 amino acids: CASSLDRGGTEAFF. CDR3 sequence (DNA): TGTGCCAGCAGCTTAGACAGGGGTGGCACTGAAGCTTTCTTT.

The chain has TRBV2 and TRBJ1-3, with 7 bases matching TRBD1. The trim removed 2 bases at V and 4 bases at J, leaving 2 bases unmatched. From germline, CDR1 is SNHLY and CDR2 FYNNEI. CDR3 length equals 14 residues. Here the CDR3 DNA reads TGTGCCAGCAGTGAACAGGGGGGCGGAAACACCATATATTTT. Residues: CASSEQGGGNTIYF.

The chain is built from TRBV20-1 and TRBJ2-7; 9 bases line up with TRBD1. The V gene end was trimmed by 4 bases and the J gene end by 12 bases; junction bases not matched to a gene: 4. CDR3 length: 10 residues. Germline V CDR1 and CDR2: DFQATT, SNEGSKA (reference sequence). Written as DNA, the CDR3 is TGCAGTGCTACTTGGGACAGGGTGTACTTC. Its translation is CSATWDRVYF.

This clone came up a few times. This chain uses TRBV4-3 with TRBJ1-1, with no clear D. With 1 base removed from V and 1 base from J, the gap between germline ends came to 16 bases. Germline CDR1 is LGHNA and CDR2 is YSLEER. The length of the CDR3 is 17 residues. CDR3 protein: CASSQGEEMTGNTEAFF. CDR3 in DNA: TGCGCCAGCAGCCAAGGCGAAGAAATGACGGGGAACACTGAAGCTTTCTTT.

The chain recombines TRBV10-3 with TRBJ2-2, with D perhaps TRBD2 (6 bases). Germline assignment: CDR1 ENHRY and CDR2 SYGVKD. The CDR3 is 13 residues long. The V and J ends lost 6 bases and 7 bases respectively, with 12 bases between them. In DNA, the CDR3 is TGTGCCATCAGCCCGACTAGTCACGGGGAGCTGTTTTTT. It codes for CAISPTSHGELFF.

The gene calls are TRBV11-2 and TRBJ2-2, with 9 bases identical to TRBD2. The CDR3 consists of 14 residues. Germline values: CDR1 SGHAT, CDR2 FQNNGV. V trimming: 5 bases; J trimming: 7 bases; junction bases outside the gene matches: 5. DNA of the CDR3: TGTGCCAGCAGCCGGAGTAGCGGGAGCGGGGAGCTGTTTTTT. Encoded protein: CASSRSSGSGELFF.

This rearrangement joins TRBV18 to TRBJ2-7; a weak D match, TRBD1 (5 bases). The CDR3 covers 15 residues. V lost 0 bases, J lost 5 bases, and 14 bases lay in between. Germline CDR1 KGHSH, CDR2 LQKENI. CDR3 sequence (DNA): TGTGCCAGCTCACCACCGTTTCAGGGTGTCAACGAGCAGTACTTC. Amino acids: CASSPPFQGVNEQYF.

As DNA, the CDR3 is TGTGCCAGCACCACCCCTCGGGACAGCTCAAGAACGTTCTTC. It yields the protein CASTTPRDSSRTFF. The V and J genes are TRBV27 and TRBJ2-1, with 7 bases lining up with TRBD1. The V gene end was trimmed by 7 bases and the J gene end by 15 bases; junction bases not matched to a gene: 18. The CDR3 is 14 residues long. The germline V gene has CDR1 MNHEY and CDR2 SMNVEV (reference sequence).

V and J are TRBV7-3 and TRBJ2-1; 14 nucleotides match TRBD2. Germline V gene lookup returns CDR1 SGHTA and CDR2 FQGTGA. The CDR3 is 18 amino acids. Germline trimming cut 3 bases from V and 4 bases from J; bases unmatched to any gene: 8. The CDR3 coding sequence is TGTGCCAGCAGCTTTGGGACTAGCGGGAGCTCTGGGTACAATGAGCAGTTCTTC. This translates into CASSFGTSGSSGYNEQFF.

This chain's CDR3 is CASGAGQGANTGELFF. The CDR3 nucleotides read TGTGCTAGTGGTGCCGGCCAGGGGGCGAACACCGGGGAGCTGTTTTTT. The chain has TRBV12-5 and TRBJ2-2; TRBD1 matches at 7 bases. The length of the CDR3 is 16 residues. J lost 0 bases, V lost 5 bases, and 6 bases had no gene match. CDR1 is LGHNT, CDR2 FRNRAP, per germline.

This chain uses TRBV28 with TRBJ1-2, with 7 bases identical to TRBD1. The V and J ends lost 3 bases and 8 bases, in that order; junction bases with no gene match: 12. This CDR3 is 15 amino acids long. Germline V lookup: CDR1 MDHEN, CDR2 SYDVKM. The CDR3 region is CASSLSGGQLRGYTF. The CDR3 DNA reads TGTGCCAGCAGTTTGTCAGGGGGTCAGCTCCGCGGCTACACCTTC.

This sequence joins TRBV28 and TRBJ1-5; TRBD1 matches 12 bases. The CDR3 has 17 amino acids. Unmatched junction bases numbered 12, after V lost 5 bases and J lost 7 bases. CDR1 and CDR2 from the germline V gene are MDHEN and SYDVKM. This chain's CDR3 is CASSGTGGAGEVQPQHF. The CDR3 DNA is TGTGCCAGCAGTGGGACAGGGGGCGCGGGCGAGGTACAGCCCCAGCATTTT. The complete variable domain, with remaining parts taken from reference TRBV28 and TRBJ1-5, reads DVKVTQSSRYLVKRTGEKVFLECVQDMDHENMFWYRQDPGLGLRLIYFSYDVKMKEKGDIPEGYSVSREKKERFSLILESASTNQTSMYLCASSGTGGAGEVQPQHFGDGTRLSIL.

V and J are TRBV6-6 and TRBJ2-2, with D uncertain. The V end lost 5 bases, the J end lost 0 bases, and 10 bases lay between the germline ends. Germline V gene sequence: CDR1 MNHNY, CDR2 SVGAGI (reference sequence). CDR3 length equals 15 residues. CDR3 bases: TGTGCCAGCAGTGCCCGGCGGACGAACACCGGGGAGCTGTTTTTT. Translation: CASSARRTNTGELFF.

The V call is TRBV5-1, the J call TRBJ2-1; 11 bases are a match to TRBD2. V trimming: 4 bases; J trimming: 7 bases; junction bases outside the gene matches: 7. Germline V gene data show CDR1 as SGHRS and CDR2 as YFSETQ. The CDR3 has 15 amino acids. This chain's CDR3 is CASSLTSGSRNEQFF. The CDR3 nucleotides read TGCGCCAGCAGCCTAACTAGCGGGAGTCGAAATGAGCAGTTCTTC.